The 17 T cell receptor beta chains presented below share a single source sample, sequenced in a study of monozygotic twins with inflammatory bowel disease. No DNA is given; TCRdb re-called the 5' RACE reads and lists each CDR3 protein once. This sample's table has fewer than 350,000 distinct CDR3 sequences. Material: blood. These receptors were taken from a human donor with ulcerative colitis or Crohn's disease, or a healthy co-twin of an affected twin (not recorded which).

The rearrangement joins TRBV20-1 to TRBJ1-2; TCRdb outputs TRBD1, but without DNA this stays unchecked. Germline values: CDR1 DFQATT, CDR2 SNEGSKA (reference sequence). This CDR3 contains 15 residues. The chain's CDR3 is CSPGTATTFNYGYTF.

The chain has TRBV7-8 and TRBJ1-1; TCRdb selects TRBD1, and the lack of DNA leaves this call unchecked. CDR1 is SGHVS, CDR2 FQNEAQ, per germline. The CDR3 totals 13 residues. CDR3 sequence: CASVPGTLTEAFF.

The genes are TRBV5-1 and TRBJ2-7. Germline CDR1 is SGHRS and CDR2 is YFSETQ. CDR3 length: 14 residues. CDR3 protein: CASSLGETIYEQYF. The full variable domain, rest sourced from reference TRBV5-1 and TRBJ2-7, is KAGVTQTPRYLIKTRGQQVTLSCSPISGHRSVSWYQQTPGQGLQFLFEYFSETQRNKGNFPGRFSGRQFSNSRSEMNVSTLELGDSALYLCASSLGETIYEQYFGPGTRLTVT.

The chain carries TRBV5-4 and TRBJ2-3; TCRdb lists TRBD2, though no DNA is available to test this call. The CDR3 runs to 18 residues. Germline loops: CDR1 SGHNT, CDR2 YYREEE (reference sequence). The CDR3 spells CASSRYTGGPRGTDTQYF.

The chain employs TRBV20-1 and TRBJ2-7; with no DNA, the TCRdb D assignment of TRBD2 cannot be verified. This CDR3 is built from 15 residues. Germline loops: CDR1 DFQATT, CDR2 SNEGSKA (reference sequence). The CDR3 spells CSELAGGRSSYEQYF.

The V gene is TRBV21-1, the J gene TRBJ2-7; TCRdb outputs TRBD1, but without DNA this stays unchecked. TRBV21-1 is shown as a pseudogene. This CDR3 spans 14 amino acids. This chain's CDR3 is CASSKEEDSYEQYF.

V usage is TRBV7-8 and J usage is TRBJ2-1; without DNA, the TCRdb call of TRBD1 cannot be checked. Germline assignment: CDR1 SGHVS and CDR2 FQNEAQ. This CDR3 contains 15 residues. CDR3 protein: CASSFRDRATDEQFF. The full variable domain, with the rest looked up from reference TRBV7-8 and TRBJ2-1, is GAGVSQSPRYKVAKRGQDVALRCDPISGHVSLFWYQQALGQGPEFLTYFQNEAQLDKSGLPSDRFFAERPEGSVSTLKIQRTQQEDSAVYLCASSFRDRATDEQFFGPGTRLTVL.

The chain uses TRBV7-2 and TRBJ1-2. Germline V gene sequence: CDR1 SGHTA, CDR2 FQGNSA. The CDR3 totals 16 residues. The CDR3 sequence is CASSSLKSSVSAGYTF.

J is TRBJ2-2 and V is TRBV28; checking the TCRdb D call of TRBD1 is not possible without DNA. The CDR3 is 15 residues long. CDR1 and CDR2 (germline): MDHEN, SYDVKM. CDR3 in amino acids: CASSRGRVNTGELFF.

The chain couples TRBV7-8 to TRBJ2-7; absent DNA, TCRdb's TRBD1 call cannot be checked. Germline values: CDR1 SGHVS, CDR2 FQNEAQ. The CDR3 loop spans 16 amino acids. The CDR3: CASSLRIGDRVDEQYF.

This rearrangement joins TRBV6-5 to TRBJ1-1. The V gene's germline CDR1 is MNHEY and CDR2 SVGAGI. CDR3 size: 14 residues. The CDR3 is CASSYSYVNTEAFF.

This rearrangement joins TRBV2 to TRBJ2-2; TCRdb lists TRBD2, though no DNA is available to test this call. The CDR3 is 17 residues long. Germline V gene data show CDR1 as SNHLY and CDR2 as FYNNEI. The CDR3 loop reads CASSDSLGLAGYGELFF.

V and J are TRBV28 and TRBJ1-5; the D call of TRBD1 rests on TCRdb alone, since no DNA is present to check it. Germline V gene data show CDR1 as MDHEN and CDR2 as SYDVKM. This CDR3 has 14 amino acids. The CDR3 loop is CASSLGPGEQPQHF.

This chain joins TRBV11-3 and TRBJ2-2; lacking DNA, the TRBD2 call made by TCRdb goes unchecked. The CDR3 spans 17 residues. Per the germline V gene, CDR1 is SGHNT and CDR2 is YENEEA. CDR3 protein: CASSIRRPSGGTGELFF.

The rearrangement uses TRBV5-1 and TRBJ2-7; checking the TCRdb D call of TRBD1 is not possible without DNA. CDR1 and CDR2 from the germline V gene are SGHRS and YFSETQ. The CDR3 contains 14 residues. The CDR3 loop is CASSTRGQYYEQYF.

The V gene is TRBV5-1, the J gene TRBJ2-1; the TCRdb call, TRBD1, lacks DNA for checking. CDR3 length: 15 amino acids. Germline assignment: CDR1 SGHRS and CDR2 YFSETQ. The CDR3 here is CASSLLGDPYNEQFF. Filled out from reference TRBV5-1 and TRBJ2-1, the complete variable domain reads KAGVTQTPRYLIKTRGQQVTLSCSPISGHRSVSWYQQTPGQGLQFLFEYFSETQRNKGNFPGRFSGRQFSNSRSEMNVSTLELGDSALYLCASSLLGDPYNEQFFGPGTRLTVL.

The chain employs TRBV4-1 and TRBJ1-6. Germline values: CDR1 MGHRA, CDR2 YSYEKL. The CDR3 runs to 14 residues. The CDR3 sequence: CASSRRGENSPLHF.